Listed here are 9 T cell receptor beta chains from one sample, sequenced in a study of blood T cells in healthy people across ages. Next came a second PCR, run for roughly 7 to 12 cycles, which used a sample-barcoded 5' primer along with a J-beta primer mix. MiXCR, run by TCRdb on the 5' RACE reads, gives a single entry per CDR3 protein. The sample includes about 780,000 distinct CDR3 sequences, under 30% of them seen just once. The data were also submitted as part of a second study, on T cells of mothers and their children.

The sample taken for sequencing was blood. These receptors all stem from a boy aged 10-17 years in good health.

This chain joins TRBV5-1 and TRBJ2-3; D remains unclear. The CDR3 totals 12 residues. V was clipped by 1 base and J by 4 bases, with 4 bases between them. Germline V gene data show CDR1 as SGHRS and CDR2 as YFSETQ. The CDR3 is CASSLKADTQYF. The CDR3 DNA sequence: TGCGCCAGCAGCTTGAAGGCAGATACGCAGTATTTT.

This clonotype was seen a handful of times. The J gene is TRBJ1-2, the V gene TRBV25-1; possibly TRBD1 for D (5 bases). The V end was cut by 8 bases, the J end by 6 bases, with 16 bases between. The CDR3 totals 13 residues. Per the germline V gene, CDR1 is MGHDK and CDR2 is SYGVNS. The CDR3 bases are TGTGCCAGCCGAAGCGGGGGAGTCGATGGCTACACCTTC. Translating gives CASRSGGVDGYTF.

The chain has TRBV27 and TRBJ2-5; either TRBD1 or TRBD2 may supply D (5 bases each). The J call is in doubt because the DNA end fits TRBJ2-7 better. The CDR3 length is 15 residues. The V gene's germline CDR1 is MNHEY and CDR2 SMNVEV (reference sequence). This chain's CDR3 is CASSLTRDGNYEQYF. CDR3 sequence (DNA): TGTGCCAGCAGTCTCACTCGGGACGGTAATTACGAGCAGTACTTC.

About this clonotype: Given the absence of the conserved phenylalanine or tryptophan at the CDR3 end, a read error is likely. This chain uses TRBV6-1 with TRBJ1-4, with D possibly matching TRBD1 (6 bases). V lost 1 base and J lost 0, with 9 bases in between. Germline values: CDR1 MNHNS, CDR2 SASEGT. This CDR3 is built from 16 residues. CDR3 sequence (DNA): TGTGCCAGCAGTGAAGGGAACAGGGCAACTAATGAAAAACTGTTTGTT. Protein product: CASSEGNRATNEKLFV.

This clonotype was picked up a small number of times. The V gene is TRBV5-1, the J gene TRBJ1-1; D is uncertain. This CDR3 region has 15 residues. V was cut by 5 bases and J by 0 bases, with 14 bases left in between. Looked up from germline, CDR1 is SGHRS and CDR2 is YFSETQ. In DNA form, the CDR3 reads TGCGCCAGCAGGGAGGGCCCTGCCCTGAACACTGAAGCTTTCTTT. Translating gives CASREGPALNTEAFF.

The chain has TRBV9 and TRBJ2-1; no definite D call. CDR1 and CDR2 (germline): SGDLS, YYNGEE. The CDR3 contains 13 residues. Trimming took 0 bases from V and 8 from J, leaving 9 bases between them. CDR3 region: CASSVGVVDEQFF. DNA for the CDR3: TGTGCCAGCAGCGTAGGGGTCGTTGATGAGCAGTTCTTC.

The chain carries TRBV20-1 and TRBJ1-5; a possible D gene is TRBD1 (6 bases). The germline V and J ends were trimmed by 2 bases and 0 bases, with 11 bases remaining between them. CDR3 length: 15 residues. Germline V gives CDR1 DFQATT, CDR2 SNEGSKA (reference sequence). The CDR3 DNA follows: TGCAGTGCTAGATCACAGGGTTATAGCAATCAGCCCCAGCATTTT. Protein: CSARSQGYSNQPQHF.

There are many counts of this clonotype. The chain carries TRBV4-1 and TRBJ1-4; no clear D. There are 11 residues in the CDR3. The germline V gene has CDR1 MGHRA and CDR2 YSYEKL. V was cut by 0 bases and J by 10 bases, with 3 bases left in between. The DNA for the CDR3 is TGCGCCAGCAGCCAAGAGAGAAAACTGTTTTTT. Translated: CASSQERKLFF.

The chain recombines TRBV3-1 with TRBJ2-5; either TRBD1 or TRBD2 may supply D (7 bases each). The end of the DNA is better explained by TRBJ2-7, so the J call may be wrong. The CDR3 is 12 amino acids. CDR1 LGHDT and CDR2 YNNKEL come from the germline V gene (reference sequence). CDR3 sequence reads: CATQGGSYEQYF. The CDR3 nucleotides read TGTGCCACCCAGGGGGGGTCCTACGAGCAGTACTTC.